This TCR beta chain was sequenced during a study of blood T cell repertoires in COVID-19. For the study at large: The United States, Italy and Spain supplied acute and convalescent COVID-19 samples. Sources were T cells, B-cell-depleted T cells, or PBMCs; the material itself was cDNA or gDNA.

This clone was counted between two and nine times. Under the authors' procedure: Amplification of reference gene primers was used by the study to estimate nucleated cell counts. Clones were read by immunoSEQ multiplex PCR, and TCRdb kept only the in-frame ones, dropping some. The V and J calls and the clone size are those of that table, but D and trimming were determined from the DNA. The repertoire holds 55,000 or so clones, with about three quarters as singletons. The germline V gene encodes CDR1 MNHNS and CDR2 SASEGT. Trimming removed 2 bases at V and 5 bases at J, with 9 bases between. The CDR3 spans 14 residues.

The chain is built from TRBV6-1 and TRBJ2-2; D remains ambiguous. This sequence was found in a man aged 25 to 40 with COVID-19, enrolled during active disease. Sequencing was carried out using peripheral blood. The CDR3 sequence is CASSENRITGELFF. The CDR3 nucleotides read TGTGCCAGCAGTGAAAACAGAATTACCGGGGAGCTGTTTTTT.